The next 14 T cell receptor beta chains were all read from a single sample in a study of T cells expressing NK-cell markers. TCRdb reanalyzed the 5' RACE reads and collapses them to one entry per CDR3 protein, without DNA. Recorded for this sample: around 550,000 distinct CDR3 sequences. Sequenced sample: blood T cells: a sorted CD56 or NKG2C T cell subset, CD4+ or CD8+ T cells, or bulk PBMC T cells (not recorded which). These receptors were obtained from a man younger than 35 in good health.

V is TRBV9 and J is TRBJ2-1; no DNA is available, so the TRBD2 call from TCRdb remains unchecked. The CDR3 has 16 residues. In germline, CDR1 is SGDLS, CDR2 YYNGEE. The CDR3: CASSASGGLAGDEQFF.

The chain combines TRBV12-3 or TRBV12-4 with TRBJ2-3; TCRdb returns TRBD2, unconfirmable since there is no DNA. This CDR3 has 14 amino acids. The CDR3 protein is CASSFPRSTDTQYF.

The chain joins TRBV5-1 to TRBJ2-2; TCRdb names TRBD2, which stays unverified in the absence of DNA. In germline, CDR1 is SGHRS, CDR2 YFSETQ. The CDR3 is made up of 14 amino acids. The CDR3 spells CASSLELGIGELFF.

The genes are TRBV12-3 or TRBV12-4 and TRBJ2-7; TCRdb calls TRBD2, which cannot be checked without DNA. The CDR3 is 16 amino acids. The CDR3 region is CASSLTPGSGRDEQYF.

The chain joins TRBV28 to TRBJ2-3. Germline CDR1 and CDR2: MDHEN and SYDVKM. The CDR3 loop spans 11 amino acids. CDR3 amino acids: CASPCTDTQYF.

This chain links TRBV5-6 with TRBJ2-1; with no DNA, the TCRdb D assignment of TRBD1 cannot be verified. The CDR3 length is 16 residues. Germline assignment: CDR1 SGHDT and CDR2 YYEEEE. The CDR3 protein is CASSRERGLAYNEQFF. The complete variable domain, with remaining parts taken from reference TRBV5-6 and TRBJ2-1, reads DAGVTQSPTHLIKTRGQQVTLRCSPKSGHDTVSWYQQALGQGPQFIFQYYEEEERQRGNFPDRFSGHQFPNYSSELNVNALLLGDSALYLCASSRERGLAYNEQFFGPGTRLTVL.

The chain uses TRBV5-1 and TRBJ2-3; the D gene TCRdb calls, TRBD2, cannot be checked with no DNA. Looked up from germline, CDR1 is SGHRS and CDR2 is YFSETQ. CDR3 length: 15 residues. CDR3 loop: CASSLDRDQSYTQYF.

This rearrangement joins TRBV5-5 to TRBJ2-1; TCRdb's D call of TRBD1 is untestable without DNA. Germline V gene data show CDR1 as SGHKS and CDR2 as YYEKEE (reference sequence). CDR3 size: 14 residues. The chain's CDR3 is CASSTLRGVNEQFF. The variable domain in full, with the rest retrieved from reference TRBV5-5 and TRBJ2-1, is DAGVTQSPTHLIKTRGQQVTLRCSPISGHKSVSWYQQVLGQGPQFIFQYYEKEERGRGNFPDRFSARQFPNYSSELNVNALLLGDSALYLCASSTLRGVNEQFFGPGTRLTVL.

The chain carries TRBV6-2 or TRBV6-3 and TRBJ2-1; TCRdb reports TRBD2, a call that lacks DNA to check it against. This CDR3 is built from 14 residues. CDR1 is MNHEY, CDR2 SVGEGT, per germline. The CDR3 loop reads CASSLAGIPGEQFF.

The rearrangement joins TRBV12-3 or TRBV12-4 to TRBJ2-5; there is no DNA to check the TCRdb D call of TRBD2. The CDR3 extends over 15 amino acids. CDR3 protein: CASSPLGEDQETQYF.

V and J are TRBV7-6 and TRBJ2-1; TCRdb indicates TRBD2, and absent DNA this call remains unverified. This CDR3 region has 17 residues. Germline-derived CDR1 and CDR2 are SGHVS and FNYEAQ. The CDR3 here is CASSLSVADPSYNEQFF.

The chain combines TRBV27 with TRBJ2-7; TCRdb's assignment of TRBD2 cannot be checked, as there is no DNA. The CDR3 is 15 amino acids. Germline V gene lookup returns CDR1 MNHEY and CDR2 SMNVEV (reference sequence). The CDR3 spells CASSSPAGGLGEQYF.

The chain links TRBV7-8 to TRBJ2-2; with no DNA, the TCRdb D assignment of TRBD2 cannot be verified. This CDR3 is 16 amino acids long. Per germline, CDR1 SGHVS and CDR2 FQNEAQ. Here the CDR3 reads CASILAGGPRTGELFF.

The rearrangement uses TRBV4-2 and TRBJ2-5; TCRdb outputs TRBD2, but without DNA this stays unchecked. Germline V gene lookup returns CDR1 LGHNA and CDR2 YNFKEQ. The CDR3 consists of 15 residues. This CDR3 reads CASSEPGLVPGTQYF.